This passage covers 24 T cell receptor beta chains from one sample sequenced in a study of cytomegalovirus exposure and HLA in healthy donors. PCR amplification relied on 60 Vbeta primers (plus 13 Jbeta primers). Libraries were prepared by immunoSEQ multiplex PCR; TCRdb keeps only in-frame clonotypes and omits some of them. The sample yields more than 150,000 clones, 75% to 90% seen once. Material for sequencing was PBMCs. Receptors originate from a woman aged 50 to 65 in good health and CMV-seropositive.

This clone was picked up a small number of times. J is TRBJ2-1 and V is TRBV4-3, with 7 bases lining up with TRBD2. Germline CDR1 reads LGHNA; CDR2 reads YSLEER. The CDR3 is made up of 17 amino acids. After removal of 0 bases from V and 5 bases from J, the junction contained 10 bases not matched to a gene. DNA of the CDR3: TGCGCCAGCAGCCAAGACCGGAGGCCCGCGGGGGACAATGAGCAGTTCTTC. Amino acid sequence: CASSQDRRPAGDNEQFF.

The chain is built from TRBV5-1 and TRBJ2-1, with 10 bases that match TRBD1. This CDR3 is built from 17 residues. Trimming removed 0 bases from V and 1 base from J; junction bases left unmatched: 4. Germline CDR1 reads SGHRS; CDR2 reads YFSETQ. The CDR3 protein is CASSLGTGGPSYNEQFF. In DNA, the CDR3 is TGCGCCAGCAGCTTGGGGACAGGGGGGCCGTCCTACAATGAGCAGTTCTTC.

The chain combines TRBV30 with TRBJ2-1; 7 nucleotides match TRBD1. The CDR3 spans 13 residues. V shed 8 bases and J 8 bases; nucleotides not matched to a gene: 12. Germline V gene sequence: CDR1 GTSNPN, CDR2 SVGIG (reference sequence). CDR3 residues: CAAKRQGRYEQFF. The CDR3 DNA reads as TGTGCCGCCAAGCGACAGGGTCGGTATGAGCAGTTCTTC.

The J gene is TRBJ2-5, the V gene TRBV10-3; the match to TRBD1 covers 7 bases. Germline V lookup: CDR1 ENHRY, CDR2 SYGVKD. J gave up 0 bases and V 4 bases, and 2 bases lay outside the gene matches. CDR3 length equals 14 residues. The CDR3 loop is CAISADRYQETQYF. The CDR3 nucleotides are TGTGCCATCAGTGCGGACAGGTACCAAGAGACCCAGTACTTC.

This chain joins TRBV15 and TRBJ2-1; TRBD2 aligns across 11 bases. The CDR3 is 18 amino acids. V lost 6 bases to trimming and J lost 2 bases; unmatched junction nucleotides: 12. Germline values: CDR1 LNHNV, CDR2 YYDKDF (reference sequence). The CDR3 sequence: CATSTGTSGPRTYNEQFF. In DNA, the CDR3 is TGTGCCACCAGTACCGGGACTAGCGGACCTCGAACCTACAATGAGCAGTTCTTC.

The V gene is TRBV6-6, the J gene TRBJ2-7; TRBD1 might be the D (5 bases). V lost 10 bases to trimming and J lost 0 bases, with 16 bases between them. Germline V CDR1 and CDR2: MNHNY, SVGAGI (reference sequence). CDR3 size: 14 residues. The CDR3 here is CATLRDGSSYEQYF. The CDR3 DNA reads TGTGCCACCCTCAGGGATGGAAGCTCCTACGAGCAGTACTTC.

This chain links TRBV28 with TRBJ1-4, with D unresolved. Trimming shortened V by 10 bases and J by 4 bases, and 4 bases separated the two germline ends. CDR1 is MDHEN, CDR2 SYDVKM, per germline. The CDR3 is 10 residues long. The CDR3 loop is CATLNEKLFF. The CDR3 nucleotides are TGTGCCACCCTTAATGAAAAACTGTTTTTT.

The rearrangement joins TRBV6-6 to TRBJ2-7; 7 bases match TRBD1. This CDR3 comprises 14 residues. The germline gives CDR1 MNHNY, CDR2 SVGAGI (reference sequence). J was trimmed by 4 bases and V by 4 bases; bases with no gene match: 7. The CDR3 loop reads CASSSGQRGYEQYF. The CDR3 DNA follows: TGTGCCAGCAGTTCGGGACAGCGAGGGTACGAGCAGTACTTC.

This chain links TRBV6-1 with TRBJ1-2; no reliable D call. The CDR3 consists of 13 residues. V lost 5 bases to trimming and J lost 0 bases, with 7 bases between them. CDR1 and CDR2 (germline): MNHNS, SASEGT. Written as DNA, the CDR3 is TGTGCCAGCAGTAACTTAGCTAACTATGGCTACACCTTC. Translating gives CASSNLANYGYTF.

The V call is TRBV15, the J call TRBJ2-7; 8 bases map to TRBD2. CDR1 is LNHNV and CDR2 is YYDKDF in the germline V gene (reference sequence). After removal of 0 bases from V and 4 bases from J, the junction contained 8 bases not matched to a gene. This CDR3 is built from 16 residues. CDR3 sequence reads: CATSRDKGTSPYEQYF. CDR3 sequence (DNA): TGTGCCACCAGCAGAGATAAGGGGACTAGTCCATACGAGCAGTACTTC.

V usage is TRBV5-1 and J usage is TRBJ1-2, with 11 positions matching TRBD1. The germline CDR1 and CDR2 sequences are SGHRS and YFSETQ. The CDR3 extends over 18 amino acids. The V segment lost 0 bases and the J segment 8 bases; nucleotides outside the gene matches: 15. DNA of the CDR3: TGCGCCAGCAGCTTGGGAAGAAGAATGACCGGGACAGGGGGAGGCTACACCTTC. This translates into CASSLGRRMTGTGGGYTF.

The V and J genes are TRBV19 and TRBJ2-7, with unresolved D. This CDR3 is built from 13 residues. Germline V gene lookup returns CDR1 LNHDA and CDR2 SQIVND (reference sequence). V was cut by 6 bases and J by 0 bases, with 9 bases left in between. CDR3: CASSPTVSYEQYF. The CDR3, as DNA: TGTGCCAGTAGCCCCACAGTCTCCTACGAGCAGTACTTC.

The rearrangement links TRBV6-6 to TRBJ2-3, with a possible D match to TRBD1 (6 bases). In germline, CDR1 is MNHNY, CDR2 SVGAGI (reference sequence). The CDR3 is made up of 14 amino acids. Trimming removed 2 bases at V and 1 base at J, with 7 bases between. This chain's CDR3 is CASSYRQGTDTQYF. The DNA of the CDR3 is TGTGCCAGCAGTTACCGACAGGGCACAGATACGCAGTATTTT.

The V and J genes are TRBV9 and TRBJ1-1, with TRBD1 as a possible D gene (5 bases). This CDR3 is built from 17 residues. Germline-derived CDR1 and CDR2 are SGDLS and YYNGEE. The V gene lost 0 bases and the J gene lost 0 bases, with 15 bases spanning the gap. The CDR3 DNA reads TGTGCCAGCAGCGTAGGAGGATCTGGGGCCATGAACACTGAAGCTTTCTTT. This gives the protein CASSVGGSGAMNTEAFF.

The chain carries TRBV9 and TRBJ2-3, with D possibly matching TRBD2 (6 bases). CDR3 length: 17 amino acids. V was trimmed by 0 bases and J by 0 bases, leaving 14 bases between them. Germline V gene data show CDR1 as SGDLS and CDR2 as YYNGEE. DNA of the CDR3: TGTGCCAGCAGCGTAGGTCCCCTCGGGGGAAGCACAGATACGCAGTATTTT. It yields the protein CASSVGPLGGSTDTQYF.

The chain couples TRBV5-1 to TRBJ1-3; D is possibly TRBD1 (5 bases). The CDR3 covers 13 residues. In germline, CDR1 is SGHRS, CDR2 YFSETQ. V was shortened by 6 bases and J by 2 bases, with 9 bases between the two germline ends. For the CDR3, the DNA is TGCGCCAGCAAACAGGAGCCTGGAAACACCATATATTTT. Encoded protein: CASKQEPGNTIYF.

The chain recombines TRBV11-1 with TRBJ1-3; D call uncertain. Trimming removed 2 bases at V and 0 bases at J, with 8 bases between. CDR1 and CDR2 (germline): SGHAT, FQDESV (reference sequence). This CDR3 is 15 amino acids long. CDR3 nucleotide sequence: TGTGCCAGCAGCTTAATCGGGGACTCTGGAAACACCATATATTTT. It yields the protein CASSLIGDSGNTIYF.

The chain employs TRBV9 and TRBJ1-2; D might be TRBD1 (6 bases). V was cut by 2 bases and J by 6 bases, with 14 bases left in between. Germline CDR1 SGDLS, CDR2 YYNGEE. The CDR3 sequence is 14 residues long. CDR3 in amino acids: CASSVEQGTDGYTF. As DNA, the CDR3 is TGTGCCAGCAGCGTTGAACAGGGAACGGATGGCTACACCTTC.

Only one count was recorded for this clone. The chain recombines TRBV5-1 with TRBJ1-4, with TRBD1 matching over 9 bases. The CDR3 contains 15 residues. Germline V gene sequence: CDR1 SGHRS, CDR2 YFSETQ. V shed 3 bases and J 6 bases; nucleotides not matched to a gene: 6. CDR3 sequence: CASSYTGGFDEKLFF. CDR3 in DNA: TGCGCCAGCAGCTACACAGGGGGCTTTGATGAAAAACTGTTTTTT.

The chain has TRBV19 and TRBJ2-1, with TRBD2 identical over 10 bases. Germline CDR1 reads LNHDA; CDR2 reads SQIVND (reference sequence). This CDR3 has 15 residues. After removal of 4 bases from V and 4 bases from J, the junction contained 4 bases not matched to a gene. The CDR3 DNA follows: TGTGCCAGTAGTACACTAGCGGGGAATTACAATGAGCAGTTCTTC. Translating it yields CASSTLAGNYNEQFF. Using reference TRBV19 and TRBJ2-1 for the parts outside the CDR3, the full variable domain is DGGITQSPKYLFRKEGQNVTLSCEQNLNHDAMYWYRQDPGQGLRLIYYSQIVNDFQKGDIAEGYSVSREKKESFPLTVTSAQKNPTAFYLCASSTLAGNYNEQFFGPGTRLTVL.

This clone showed up just once. Other DNA sequences in this specimen translate into the identical CDR3. CDR3 sequence: CASSSQGYEQYF. CDR3 DNA sequence: TGCGCCAGCAGCTCCCAGGGTTACGAGCAGTACTTC. The chain carries TRBV5-1 and TRBJ2-7, with a weak D call TRBD1 (5 bases). V dropped 3 bases and J dropped 4 bases, with 8 bases sitting between them. In germline, CDR1 is SGHRS, CDR2 YFSETQ. The CDR3 length is 12 residues. The full variable domain, its missing parts supplied by reference TRBV5-1 and TRBJ2-7, is KAGVTQTPRYLIKTRGQQVTLSCSPISGHRSVSWYQQTPGQGLQFLFEYFSETQRNKGNFPGRFSGRQFSNSRSEMNVSTLELGDSALYLCASSSQGYEQYFGPGTRLTVT.

The chain has TRBV5-4 and TRBJ2-7; TRBD1 is a possible D gene (6 bases). Trimming pared 5 bases from V and 0 bases from J, leaving 12 bases between. CDR3 length: 14 residues. The germline CDR1 and CDR2 sequences are SGHNT and YYREEE (reference sequence). The CDR3 spells CASSRKTGSYEQYF. CDR3 in DNA: TGTGCCAGCAGTAGAAAGACAGGCTCCTACGAGCAGTACTTC.

The chain joins TRBV5-1 to TRBJ2-1; D is unclear. Germline CDR1 and CDR2: SGHRS and YFSETQ. V dropped 0 bases and J dropped 5 bases, with 15 bases sitting between them. The CDR3 length is 16 residues. The CDR3 DNA reads TGCGCCAGCAGCTTGGGTGCGTCTAGTAGAGACAATGAGCAGTTCTTC. Its protein product is CASSLGASSRDNEQFF.

The chain employs TRBV25-1 and TRBJ2-3, with 7 bases identical to TRBD1. CDR1 and CDR2 from the germline V gene are MGHDK and SYGVNS. V lost 8 bases to trimming and J lost 0 bases; unmatched junction nucleotides: 2. The CDR3 extends over 13 amino acids. CDR3 sequence reads: CASGDRSTDTQYF. In nucleotides, the CDR3 is TGTGCCAGCGGGGACAGAAGCACAGATACGCAGTATTTT.